The rows below give T cell receptor beta chains drawn from one sample of a study of T cells after yellow fever vaccination. One entry per CDR3 protein results from TCRdb running MiXCR on the 5' RACE reads. The sample has 300,000 to 350,000 distinct CDR3 sequences, 3.5% to 4.5% seen once. The sequencing used PBMCs, collected 15 days after the yellow fever booster vaccination. The receptor source for this set is a man between 18 and 35 years old who received the YFV17D yellow fever vaccine. The CDR3 runs from the conserved cysteine through the conserved F or W. The order of the fields is J gene, clone size, V gene, D gene, CDR3 protein, CDR3 DNA. A D gene is named only where the DNA matches it firmly. Size values are once, few and many counts, or a class for expanded clones, and some rows have none.

j_call: TRBJ2-3; clone_size: many; v_call: TRBV7-2; d_call: NA; cdr3_aa: CASSLAGGPRSIDTQYF; cdr3_nt: TGTGCCAGCAGCTTAGCGGGGGGGCCAAGGAGTATAGATACGCAGTATTTT
j_call: TRBJ1-4; clone_size: few; v_call: TRBV7-2; d_call: TRBD1; cdr3_aa: CASSTYRDSGSGEKLFF; cdr3_nt: TGTGCCAGCAGTACTTACCGGGACAGTGGGAGCGGGGAAAAACTGTTTTTT
j_call: TRBJ2-1; clone_size: many; v_call: TRBV5-1; d_call: TRBD2; cdr3_aa: CASSLTWRGGNEQFF; cdr3_nt: TGCGCCAGCAGCTTGACATGGCGGGGGGGAAATGAGCAGTTCTTC
j_call: TRBJ2-5; clone_size: many; v_call: TRBV12-3/TRBV12-4; d_call: NA; cdr3_aa: CASSLRQSETQYF; cdr3_nt: TGTGCCAGCAGTTTACGGCAGTCAGAGACCCAGTACTTC
j_call: TRBJ1-4; clone_size: NA; v_call: TRBV27; d_call: TRBD1; cdr3_aa: CASSSTGQAEKFF; cdr3_nt: TGTGCCAGCAGTTCTACTGGACAGGCCGAAAAGTTTTTT
j_call: TRBJ2-7; clone_size: many; v_call: TRBV6-2/TRBV6-3; d_call: NA; cdr3_aa: CASSVLREPAEQYF; cdr3_nt: TGTGCCAGCAGTGTTCTCCGGGAACCCGCCGAGCAGTACTTC
j_call: TRBJ2-1; clone_size: many; v_call: TRBV5-5; d_call: TRBD1; cdr3_aa: CASSGQGAGNEQFF; cdr3_nt: TGTGCCAGCAGCGGACAGGGGGCAGGGAATGAGCAGTTCTTC
j_call: TRBJ2-3; clone_size: NA; v_call: TRBV5-1; d_call: TRBD2; cdr3_aa: CASSLALAGGTTDTQYF; cdr3_nt: TGCGCCAGCAGCTTGGCCCTAGCGGGGGGTACCACAGATACGCAGTATTTT
j_call: TRBJ1-6; clone_size: NA; v_call: TRBV4-3; d_call: NA; cdr3_aa: CASSQGMLSYNSPLHF; cdr3_nt: TGCGCCAGCAGCCAAGGAATGCTCTCCTATAATTCACCCCTCCACTTT
j_call: TRBJ1-5; clone_size: many; v_call: TRBV6-5; d_call: NA; cdr3_aa: CASSYSQASNQPQHF; cdr3_nt: TGTGCCAGCAGTTACTCGCAAGCGAGCAATCAGCCCCAGCATTTT
j_call: TRBJ1-2; clone_size: many; v_call: TRBV7-9; d_call: TRBD1; cdr3_aa: CASSLAGQPRGYTF; cdr3_nt: TGTGCCAGCAGCTTAGCGGGACAGCCGAGAGGCTACACCTTC
j_call: TRBJ2-3; clone_size: few; v_call: TRBV7-2; d_call: TRBD2; cdr3_aa: CASSTERGGRGYLDTQYF; cdr3_nt: TGTGCCAGCAGCACCGAGCGGGGGGGCCGAGGTTATTTAGATACGCAGTATTTT
j_call: TRBJ1-5; clone_size: NA; v_call: TRBV5-4; d_call: NA; cdr3_aa: CASSLGGQGGNQPQHF; cdr3_nt: TGTGCCAGCAGCTTGGGTGGGCAAGGGGGCAATCAGCCCCAGCATTTT
j_call: TRBJ2-7; clone_size: NA; v_call: TRBV6-2/TRBV6-3; d_call: TRBD2; cdr3_aa: CASSYSTGAGPLSEQYF; cdr3_nt: TGTGCCAGCAGTTACTCAACGGGAGCGGGGCCCCTGTCCGAGCAGTACTTC
j_call: TRBJ2-2; clone_size: many; v_call: TRBV5-5; d_call: NA; cdr3_aa: CASSLAGWGADTGELFF; cdr3_nt: TGTGCCAGCAGCTTGGCCGGGTGGGGGGCGGACACCGGGGAGCTGTTTTTT
j_call: TRBJ2-1; clone_size: NA; v_call: TRBV12-3/TRBV12-4; d_call: TRBD1; cdr3_aa: CASSSPGGEQFF; cdr3_nt: TGTGCCAGCAGCTCGCCAGGGGGTGAGCAGTTCTTC
j_call: TRBJ2-1; clone_size: many; v_call: TRBV12-3/TRBV12-4; d_call: TRBD2; cdr3_aa: CASSPGLAGVNEQFF; cdr3_nt: TGTGCCAGCAGCCCGGGACTAGCGGGGGTCAATGAGCAGTTCTTC
j_call: TRBJ1-1; clone_size: many; v_call: TRBV28; d_call: NA; cdr3_aa: CASSRDLATEAFF; cdr3_nt: TGTGCCAGCAGCCGGGATCTGGCGACTGAAGCTTTCTTT
j_call: TRBJ1-4; clone_size: few; v_call: TRBV28; d_call: TRBD1; cdr3_aa: CASSSWGTGGEKLFF; cdr3_nt: TGTGCCAGCAGCTCCTGGGGGACAGGAGGAGAAAAACTGTTTTTT
j_call: TRBJ2-5; clone_size: few; v_call: TRBV7-9; d_call: TRBD1; cdr3_aa: CASSSRTGYYYQETQYF; cdr3_nt: TGTGCCAGCAGCTCCCGGACAGGATACTATTACCAAGAGACCCAGTACTTC
j_call: TRBJ1-2; clone_size: few; v_call: TRBV7-2; d_call: NA; cdr3_aa: CASTFAVVAQGYTF; cdr3_nt: TGTGCCAGCACCTTCGCAGTTGTGGCTCAAGGCTACACCTTC
j_call: TRBJ1-1; clone_size: many; v_call: TRBV7-2; d_call: NA; cdr3_aa: CASSLAAHSTEAFF; cdr3_nt: TGTGCCAGCAGCTTAGCCGCCCATAGCACTGAAGCTTTCTTT
j_call: TRBJ2-1; clone_size: many; v_call: TRBV7-9; d_call: NA; cdr3_aa: CASARGDNEQFF; cdr3_nt: TGTGCCAGCGCGAGGGGAGACAATGAGCAGTTCTTC
j_call: TRBJ1-4; clone_size: NA; v_call: TRBV5-1; d_call: NA; cdr3_aa: CASSYGQGWTNEKLFF; cdr3_nt: TGCGCCAGCAGCTATGGGCAGGGATGGACTAATGAAAAACTGTTTTTT
j_call: TRBJ2-2; clone_size: many; v_call: TRBV12-3/TRBV12-4; d_call: TRBD1; cdr3_aa: CASTSWTGNTGELFF; cdr3_nt: TGTGCCAGCACTTCATGGACAGGAAACACCGGGGAGCTGTTTTTT
j_call: TRBJ2-7; clone_size: few; v_call: TRBV2; d_call: TRBD1; cdr3_aa: CASSGQGREQYF; cdr3_nt: TGTGCCAGCAGTGGACAGGGGCGAGAGCAGTACTTC
j_call: TRBJ1-5; clone_size: many; v_call: TRBV19; d_call: TRBD1; cdr3_aa: CASNPDRGYSNQPQHF; cdr3_nt: TGTGCCAGTAACCCGGACAGGGGCTATAGCAATCAGCCCCAGCATTTT
j_call: TRBJ1-2; clone_size: few; v_call: TRBV28; d_call: NA; cdr3_aa: CASSLGPFYGYTF; cdr3_nt: TGTGCCAGCAGTTTGGGGCCTTTTTATGGCTACACCTTC